This T cell receptor beta chain was captured by sequencing in a study of T cells in Graves' hyperthyroidism and ophthalmopathy. Study-wide background: Any treatment followed the collection of peripheral blood at initial diagnosis.

From RNA transcripts, TCR beta CDR3 regions were amplified. First-round RT-PCR of the TCR CDR3 relied on the HTBI primer set. In TCRdb, the multiplex PCR reads were re-called with MiXCR into one record per CDR3 protein. This sample has roughly 800,000 distinct CDR3 sequences; around 39% occur once, and the top ten carry 8.9%. This clonotype was counted many times. This CDR3 region has 15 residues. Germline V gene lookup returns CDR1 WSHSY and CDR2 SAAADI. The V end was cut by 3 bases, the J end by 0 bases, with 11 bases between. Sequences were obtained from blood. This receptor was identified in a man aged 18 to 29 with Graves' hyperthyroidism. V and J are TRBV10-2 and TRBJ1-1; D remains unclear. The CDR3 nucleotides are TGCGCCAGCAGTGAAGAGGAGCACTTGAACACTGAAGCTTTCTTT. This gives the protein CASSEEEHLNTEAFF.